These 14 T cell receptor beta chains came from one sample sequenced in a study of blood T cell repertoires in COVID-19. Profiling relied on immunoSEQ multiplex PCR, and the TCRdb table lists in-frame clones only, not all of them. The sample includes around 130,000 clones, 84% of them seen just once. Input material: peripheral blood. These receptor sequences come from a man aged 30 to 45 with COVID-19, enrolled during active disease.

This clone showed up just once. The rearrangement joins TRBV24-1 to TRBJ2-7; TRBD2 matches at 12 bases. Per the germline V gene, CDR1 is KGHDR and CDR2 is SFDVKD. Trimming at V came to 4 bases and at J to 5 bases, leaving 2 bases not matched to a gene. This CDR3 has 14 amino acids. The CDR3 region has the DNA TGTGCCACCAGTGACTGGACTAGCGGGAACGAGCAGTACTTC. It specifies CATSDWTSGNEQYF.

This clone occurred a few times. V is TRBV12-3 or TRBV12-4 and J is TRBJ1-3; D ambiguous. Trimming shortened V by 6 bases and J by 8 bases, and 11 bases separated the two germline ends. This CDR3 has 12 amino acids. The CDR3, as DNA: TGTGCCAGCAGCCATGATCGAGACACCATATATTTT. Protein product: CASSHDRDTIYF.

The chain carries TRBV6-5 and TRBJ1-5; D unresolved. Looked up from germline, CDR1 is MNHEY and CDR2 is SVGAGI. CDR3 size: 12 residues. The V end was cut by 6 bases, the J end by 5 bases, with 8 bases between. The CDR3 loop reads CASRVYYQPQHF. The CDR3 DNA sequence: TGTGCCAGCAGAGTTTACTATCAGCCCCAGCATTTT.

This clone was observed a handful of times. This chain links TRBV11-2 with TRBJ2-1; TRBD2 matches at 13 bases. This CDR3 is built from 16 residues. Germline lookup yields CDR1 SGHAT and CDR2 FQNNGV. After removal of 0 bases from V and 6 bases from J, the junction contained 2 bases not matched to a gene. This CDR3 is CASSLERTSGGNEQFF. The CDR3 region has the DNA TGTGCCAGCAGCTTAGAGCGGACTAGCGGGGGCAATGAGCAGTTCTTC.

The chain carries TRBV29-1 and TRBJ2-3, with 7 bases lining up with TRBD1. CDR1 and CDR2 (germline): SQVTM, ANQGSEA. The junction had 8 bases not matched to a gene; V was cut back by 3 bases and J by 5 bases. CDR3 length: 14 residues. The CDR3 protein is CSVDLQGVGDTQYF. DNA for the CDR3: TGCAGCGTTGACCTCCAGGGGGTGGGAGATACGCAGTATTTT.

The chain has TRBV27 and TRBJ2-5, with 10 bases identical to TRBD1. Germline trimming cut 5 bases from V and 4 bases from J; bases unmatched to any gene: 7. There are 15 residues in the CDR3. The germline V gene has CDR1 MNHEY and CDR2 SMNVEV (reference sequence). The CDR3 sequence: CASSPPTGGGETQYF. Written as DNA, the CDR3 is TGTGCCAGCAGTCCCCCGACAGGGGGCGGAGAGACCCAGTACTTC.

V gene TRBV19 combines with J gene TRBJ1-2; possible D gene TRBD1, 5 bases. Germline lookup yields CDR1 LNHDA and CDR2 SQIVND (reference sequence). V was pared by 3 bases and J by 5 bases, with 16 bases between. This CDR3 comprises 15 residues. The CDR3, as DNA: TGTGCCAGTAGTATGTCCGAGACAGTGACGTATGGCTACACCTTC. Residues: CASSMSETVTYGYTF.

This chain connects TRBV5-4 to TRBJ2-5; possible D gene TRBD2, 6 bases. The CDR3 loop spans 13 amino acids. Deletions cut 5 bases from V and 1 base from J, with 9 bases between. Germline V gene data show CDR1 as SGHNT and CDR2 as YYREEE (reference sequence). The CDR3 DNA sequence: TGTGCCAGCAGATGGGACTTCCAAGAGACCCAGTACTTC. Translating it yields CASRWDFQETQYF. Supplemented by reference TRBV5-4 and TRBJ2-5, the full variable domain reads ETGVTQSPTHLIKTRGQQVTLRCSSQSGHNTVSWYQQALGQGPQFIFQYYREEENGRGNFPPRFSGLQFPNYSSELNVNALELDDSALYLCASRWDFQETQYFGPGTRLLVL.

The chain links TRBV28 to TRBJ2-7, with 8 bases lining up with TRBD2. V lost 7 bases and J lost 3; bases outside the gene matches: 8. The CDR3 is made up of 14 amino acids. Germline loops: CDR1 MDHEN, CDR2 SYDVKM. DNA of the CDR3: TGTGCCAGCACCCTCAGCGGGAGTATCTACGAGCAGTACTTC. Its translation: CASTLSGSIYEQYF. Together with reference TRBV28 and TRBJ2-7, the CDR3 gives the full variable domain: DVKVTQSSRYLVKRTGEKVFLECVQDMDHENMFWYRQDPGLGLRLIYFSYDVKMKEKGDIPEGYSVSREKKERFSLILESASTNQTSMYLCASTLSGSIYEQYFGPGTRLTVT.

The J gene is TRBJ2-1, the V gene TRBV6-4, with TRBD2 identical over 8 bases. The V and J ends lost 3 bases and 7 bases, in that order; junction bases with no gene match: 5. CDR1 is MRHNA and CDR2 is SNTAGT in the germline V gene. The CDR3 contains 14 residues. In DNA, the CDR3 is TGTGCCAGCAGTGATGGAGCGGGAGTGAATGAGCAGTTCTTC. It codes for CASSDGAGVNEQFF.

The V call is TRBV15, the J call TRBJ2-3; 8 bases map to TRBD2. Germline CDR1 reads LNHNV; CDR2 reads YYDKDF (reference sequence). Trimming took 1 base from V and 0 from J; bases not matched to a gene: 9. CDR3 length equals 18 residues. Written as DNA, the CDR3 is TGTGCCACCAGCAGAGCCGACAGCGGGACTAGAAGCACAGATACGCAGTATTTT. Amino acid sequence: CATSRADSGTRSTDTQYF.

This clone was picked up one time. The chain links TRBV7-2 to TRBJ1-5; 8 bases align to TRBD1. CDR3 length: 13 residues. Trimming cost V 3 bases and J 6 bases; bases outside gene matches: 1. CDR1 and CDR2 from the germline V gene are SGHTA and FQGNSA. The CDR3 DNA reads as TGTGCCAGCAGCTTGACAGGGGCTCAGCCCCAGCATTTT. It translates to CASSLTGAQPQHF. Together with reference TRBV7-2 and TRBJ1-5, the CDR3 gives the full variable domain: GAGVSQSPSNKVTEKGKDVELRCDPISGHTALYWYRQSLGQGLEFLIYFQGNSAPDKSGLPSDRFSAERTGGSVSTLTIQRTQQEDSAVYLCASSLTGAQPQHFGDGTRLSIL.

This clone was detected once. The J gene is TRBJ2-2, the V gene TRBV24-1, with 8 bases fitting TRBD2. The germline V gene encodes CDR1 KGHDR and CDR2 SFDVKD. The junction had 5 bases not matched to a gene; V was cut back by 9 bases and J by 0 bases. The CDR3 consists of 15 residues. CDR3 sequence reads: CATRTGGANTGELFF. The CDR3 DNA reads TGTGCCACCCGAACGGGAGGGGCGAACACCGGGGAGCTGTTTTTT.

The rearrangement uses TRBV15 and TRBJ2-3; 11 nucleotides match TRBD2. This CDR3 spans 16 amino acids. Germline V gives CDR1 LNHNV, CDR2 YYDKDF (reference sequence). With V trimmed by 3 bases and J by 0 bases, 2 bases remained unmatched. The CDR3 DNA sequence: TGTGCCACCAGCAGTGGGACTAGCGGTAGCACAGATACGCAGTATTTT. This sequence encodes CATSSGTSGSTDTQYF.